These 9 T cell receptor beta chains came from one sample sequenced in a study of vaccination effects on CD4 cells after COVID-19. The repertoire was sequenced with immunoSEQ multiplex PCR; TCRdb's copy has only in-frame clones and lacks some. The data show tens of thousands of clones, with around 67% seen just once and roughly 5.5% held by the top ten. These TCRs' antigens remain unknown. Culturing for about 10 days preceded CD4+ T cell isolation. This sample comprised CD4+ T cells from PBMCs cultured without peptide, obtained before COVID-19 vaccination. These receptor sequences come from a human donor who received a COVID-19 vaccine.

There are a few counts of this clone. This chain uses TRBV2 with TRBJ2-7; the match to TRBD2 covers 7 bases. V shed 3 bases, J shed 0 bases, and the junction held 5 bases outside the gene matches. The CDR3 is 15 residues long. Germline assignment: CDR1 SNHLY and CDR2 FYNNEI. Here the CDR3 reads CASSEAGALSYEQYF. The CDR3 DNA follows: TGTGCCAGCAGTGAGGCGGGAGCCCTCTCCTACGAGCAGTACTTC.

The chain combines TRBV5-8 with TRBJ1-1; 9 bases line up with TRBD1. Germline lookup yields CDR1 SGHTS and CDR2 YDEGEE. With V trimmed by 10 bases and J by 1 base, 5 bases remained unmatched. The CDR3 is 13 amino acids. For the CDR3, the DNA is TGTGCCTTACAGGGGGCGCAGAACACTGAAGCTTTCTTT. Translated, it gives CALQGAQNTEAFF.

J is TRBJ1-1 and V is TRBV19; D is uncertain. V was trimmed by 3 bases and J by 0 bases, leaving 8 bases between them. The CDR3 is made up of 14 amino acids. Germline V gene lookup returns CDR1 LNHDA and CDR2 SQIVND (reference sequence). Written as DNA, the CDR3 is TGTGCCAGTAGTATCCAGAATATGAACACTGAAGCTTTCTTT. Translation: CASSIQNMNTEAFF.

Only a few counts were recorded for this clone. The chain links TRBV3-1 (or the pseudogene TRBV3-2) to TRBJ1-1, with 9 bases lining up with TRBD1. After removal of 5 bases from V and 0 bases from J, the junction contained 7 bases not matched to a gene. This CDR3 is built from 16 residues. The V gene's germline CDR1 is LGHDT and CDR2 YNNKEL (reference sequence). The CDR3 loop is CASSFRTGALNTEAFF. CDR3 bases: TGTGCCAGCAGCTTCCGGACAGGGGCGCTGAACACTGAAGCTTTCTTT.

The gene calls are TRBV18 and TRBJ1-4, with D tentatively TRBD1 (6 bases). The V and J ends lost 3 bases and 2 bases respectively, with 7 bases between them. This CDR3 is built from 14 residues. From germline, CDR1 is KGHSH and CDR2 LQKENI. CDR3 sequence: CASSPTGTNEKLFF. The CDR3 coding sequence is TGTGCCAGCTCACCGACAGGTACTAATGAAAAACTGTTTTTT.

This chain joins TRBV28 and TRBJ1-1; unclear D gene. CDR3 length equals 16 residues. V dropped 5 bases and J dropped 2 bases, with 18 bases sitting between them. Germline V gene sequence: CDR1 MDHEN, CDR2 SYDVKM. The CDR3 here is CASSPGGFAANTEAFF. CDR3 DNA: TGTGCCAGCAGTCCAGGTGGTTTTGCGGCCAACACTGAAGCTTTCTTT.

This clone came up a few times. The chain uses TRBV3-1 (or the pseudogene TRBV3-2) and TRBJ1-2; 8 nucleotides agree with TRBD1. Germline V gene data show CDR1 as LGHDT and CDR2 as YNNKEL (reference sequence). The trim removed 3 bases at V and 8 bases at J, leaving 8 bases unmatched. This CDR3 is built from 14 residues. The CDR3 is CASSQAGGAWGYTF. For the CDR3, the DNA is TGTGCCAGCAGCCAGGCAGGGGGCGCTTGGGGCTACACCTTC.

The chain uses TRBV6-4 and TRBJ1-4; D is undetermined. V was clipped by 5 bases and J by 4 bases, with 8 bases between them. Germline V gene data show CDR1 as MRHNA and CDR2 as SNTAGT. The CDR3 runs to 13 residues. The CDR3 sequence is CASSQNSNEKLFF. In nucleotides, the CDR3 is TGTGCCAGCAGTCAGAACAGTAATGAAAAACTGTTTTTT.

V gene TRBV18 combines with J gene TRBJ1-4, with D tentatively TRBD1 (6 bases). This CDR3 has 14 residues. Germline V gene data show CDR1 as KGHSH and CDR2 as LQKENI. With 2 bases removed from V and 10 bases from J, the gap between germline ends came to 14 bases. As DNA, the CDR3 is TGTGCCAGCTCACCAAACAGGGAGGGGAGAAAACTGTTTTTT. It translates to CASSPNREGRKLFF.